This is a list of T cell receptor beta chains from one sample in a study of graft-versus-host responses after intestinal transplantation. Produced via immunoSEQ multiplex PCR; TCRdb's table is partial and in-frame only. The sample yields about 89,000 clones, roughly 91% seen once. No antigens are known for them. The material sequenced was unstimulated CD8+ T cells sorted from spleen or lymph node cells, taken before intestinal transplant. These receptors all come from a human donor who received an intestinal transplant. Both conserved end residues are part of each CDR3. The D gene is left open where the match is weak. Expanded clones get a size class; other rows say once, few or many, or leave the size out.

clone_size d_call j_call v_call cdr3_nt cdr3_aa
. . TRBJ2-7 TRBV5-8 TGTGCCAGCATACACCACGGGGGCTACGAGCAGTACTTC CASIHHGGYEQYF
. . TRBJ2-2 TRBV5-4 TGTGCCAGCAGCTTGGTAGCAGCCTCCCCGGGGGAGCTGTTTTTT CASSLVAASPGELFF
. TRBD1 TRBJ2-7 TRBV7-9 TGTGCCAGCAGCTTGACAGGGATCTACGAGCAGTACTTC CASSLTGIYEQYF
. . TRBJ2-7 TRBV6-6 TGTGCCAGCAGTTACTCGAGAGACACCGTGGAGCAGTACTTC CASSYSRDTVEQYF
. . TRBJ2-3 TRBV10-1 TGCGCCAGCAGTGAGGGCCCAGATACGCAGTATTTT CASSEGPDTQYF
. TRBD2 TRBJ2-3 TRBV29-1 TGCAGCGTCGAGCGGGGATACACAGATACGCAGTATTTT CSVERGYTDTQYF
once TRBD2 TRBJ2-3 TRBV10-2 TGCGCCAGCAGCACTCTGGGCGGGGGGGATACGCAGTATTTT CASSTLGGGDTQYF
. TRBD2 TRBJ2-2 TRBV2 TGTGCCAGCAAACTAGCGGGGGGAGGTACCGGGGAGCTGTTTTTT CASKLAGGGTGELFF
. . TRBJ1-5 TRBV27 TGTGCCACGGCCGGGGGGGGTGGCAATCAGCCCCAGCATTTT CATAGGGGNQPQHF
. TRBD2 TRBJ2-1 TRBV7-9 TGTGCCAGCAGCTTTAGCGGGGGGGCGAATGAGCAGTTCTTC CASSFSGGANEQFF
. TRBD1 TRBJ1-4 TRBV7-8 TGCGCCAGCAGCCCATCCCCGACAGGGCGGGAAAAACTGTTTTTT CASSPSPTGREKLFF
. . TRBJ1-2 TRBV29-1 TGCAGCGTTGAATCACAGATTACCTATGGCTACACCTTC CSVESQITYGYTF
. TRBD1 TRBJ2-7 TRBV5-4 TGTGCCAGCAGCGACCGGGACAGCCCCTACGAGCAGTACTTC CASSDRDSPYEQYF
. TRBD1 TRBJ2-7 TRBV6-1 TGTGCCAGCAGTGAAGGTAGGACAGGGTCCCACGAGCAGTACTTC CASSEGRTGSHEQYF
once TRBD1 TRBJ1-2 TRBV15 TGTGCCACCGTGCGGGACAGGGGCCATCCGGGGATTGATGGCTACACCTTC CATVRDRGHPGIDGYTF
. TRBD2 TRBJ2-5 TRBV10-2 TGCGCCAGCAGTTTATCTAGCGGGGGGGCCGGGGACCAAGAGACCCAGTACTTC CASSLSSGGAGDQETQYF
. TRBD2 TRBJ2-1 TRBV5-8 TGTGCCAGCCCGCGTGTGGGGCTAGCGGACTACAATGAGCAGTTCTTC CASPRVGLADYNEQFF
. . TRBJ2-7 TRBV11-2 TGTGCCAGCAGCGAGACAGTGGGCGAGCAGTACTTC CASSETVGEQYF
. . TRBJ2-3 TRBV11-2 TGTGCCAGCAGCTTAGGCACGCAGTCCACAGATACGCAGTATTTT CASSLGTQSTDTQYF
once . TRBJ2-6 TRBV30 TGTGCCTGGAGTTTATTGGGCAGGGGTTTCTCTGGGGCCAACGTCCTGACTTTC CAWSLLGRGFSGANVLTF
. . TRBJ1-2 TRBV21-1 TGTGCCAGCAGCCCTACAGGGGGAGGCTACACCTTC CASSPTGGGYTF
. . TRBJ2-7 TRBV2 TGTGCCAGCAGTGAATACAGGGTGGGAGACGAGCAGTACTTC CASSEYRVGDEQYF
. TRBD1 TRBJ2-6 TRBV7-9 TGTGCCAGCAGTCGGGGGACAGGGGATGGGGCCAACGTCCTGACTTTC CASSRGTGDGANVLTF
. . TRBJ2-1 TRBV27 TGTGCCAGCAGTTTAGGGGGCGTCTACCCTGAGCAGTTCTTC CASSLGGVYPEQFF
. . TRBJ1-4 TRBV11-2 TGTGCCAGCAGCCGGTGGGGGGCTAATGAAAAACTGTTTTTT CASSRWGANEKLFF
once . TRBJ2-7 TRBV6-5 TGTGCCAGCAGTGCCCCCCCAGTCCTCTCCTACGAGCAGTACTTC CASSAPPVLSYEQYF
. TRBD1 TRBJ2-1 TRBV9 TGTGCCAGCAGCTCTTCCGGACAGGACAGGTACAATGAGCAGTTCTTC CASSSSGQDRYNEQFF
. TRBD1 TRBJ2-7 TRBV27 TGTGCCAGCAGTTTAGTGGGGACAGGGTTCGACGAGCAGTACTTC CASSLVGTGFDEQYF
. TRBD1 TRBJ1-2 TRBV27 TGTGCCAGCAGTGCGACAGGGCCTTCTAACTATGGCTACACCTTC CASSATGPSNYGYTF
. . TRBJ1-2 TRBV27 TGTGCCAGCAGTTCCTCTAGTGGCTACACCTTC CASSSSSGYTF
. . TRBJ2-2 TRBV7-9 TGTGCCAGCAGCTCGGACAGCTCGAACACCGGGGAGCTGTTTTTT CASSSDSSNTGELFF
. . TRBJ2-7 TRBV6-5 TGTGCCAGCAGCCCTAGCACCATGAGCTCCTACGAGCAGTACTTC CASSPSTMSSYEQYF
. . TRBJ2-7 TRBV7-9 TGTGCCAGCAGCTTAGCAGGGGTGGCATTCGGCGAGCAGTACTTC CASSLAGVAFGEQYF
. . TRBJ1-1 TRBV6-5 TGTGCCAGCAGTTACTCGGACTGGAACACTGAAGCTTTCTTT CASSYSDWNTEAFF
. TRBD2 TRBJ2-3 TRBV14 TGTGCCAGCAGCCCATATCGGACTAGCGTGTCAGATACGCAGTATTTT CASSPYRTSVSDTQYF
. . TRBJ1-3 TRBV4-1 TGCGCCAGCAGCCAAGATCCCCAGGGCAGTAACCCTGGAAACACCATATATTTT CASSQDPQGSNPGNTIYF
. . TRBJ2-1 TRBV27 TGTGCCAGCAGTTTATCAGGCAGGGGCTCCTACAATGAGCAGTTCTTC CASSLSGRGSYNEQFF
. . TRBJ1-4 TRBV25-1 TGTGCCAGCAGAGGAGGGAAGATTGGTGAAAAACTGTTTTTT CASRGGKIGEKLFF
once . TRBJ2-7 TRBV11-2 TGTGCCAGCAGCCCGCCGGAGGCGGACTACGAGCAGTACTTC CASSPPEADYEQYF
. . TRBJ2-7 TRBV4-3 TGCGCCAGCAGCCAAGCCCTGACAGATTTCTACGAGCAGTACTTC CASSQALTDFYEQYF
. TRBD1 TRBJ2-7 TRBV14 TGTGCCAGCAGCCAAGAGGGGGACAGGGCCTACGAGCAGTACTTC CASSQEGDRAYEQYF
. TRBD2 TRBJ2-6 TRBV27 TGTGCCAGCTCTCGGGGGGGCTGGGCCAACGTCCTGACTTTC CASSRGGWANVLTF
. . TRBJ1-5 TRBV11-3 TGTGCCAGCAGCCCATCAAAGGGCAGGGGACGGAATCAGCCCCAGCATTTT CASSPSKGRGRNQPQHF
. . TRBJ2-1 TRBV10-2 TGCGCCAGCACTGATCGGAATGAGCAGTTCTTC CASTDRNEQFF
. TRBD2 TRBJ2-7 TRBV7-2 TGTGCCAGCAGCTTAGTCGCTAGCGGGGCCGACGAGCAGTACTTC CASSLVASGADEQYF
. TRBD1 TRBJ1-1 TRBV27 TGTGCCAGCAGGGACAGGGGGACTGAAGCTTTCTTT CASRDRGTEAFF
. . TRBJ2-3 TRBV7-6 TGTGCCAGCAGCTTAGCGGGCTCTTCAGATACGCAGTATTTT CASSLAGSSDTQYF
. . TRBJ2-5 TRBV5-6 TGTGCCAGCAGCTTGGCCGGGACATCCCAAGAGACCCAGTACTTC CASSLAGTSQETQYF
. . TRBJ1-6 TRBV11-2 TGTGCCAGCAGCTTAGGTGGGGGGGTTTATTCACCCCTCCACTTT CASSLGGGVYSPLHF
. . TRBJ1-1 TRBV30 TGTGCCTGGGGACAGCAGAACACTGAAGCTTTCTTT CAWGQQNTEAFF
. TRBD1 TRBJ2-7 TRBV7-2 TGTGCCAGCAGCTTAGTTTCAGGGGGCCAGGACGAGCAGTACTTC CASSLVSGGQDEQYF